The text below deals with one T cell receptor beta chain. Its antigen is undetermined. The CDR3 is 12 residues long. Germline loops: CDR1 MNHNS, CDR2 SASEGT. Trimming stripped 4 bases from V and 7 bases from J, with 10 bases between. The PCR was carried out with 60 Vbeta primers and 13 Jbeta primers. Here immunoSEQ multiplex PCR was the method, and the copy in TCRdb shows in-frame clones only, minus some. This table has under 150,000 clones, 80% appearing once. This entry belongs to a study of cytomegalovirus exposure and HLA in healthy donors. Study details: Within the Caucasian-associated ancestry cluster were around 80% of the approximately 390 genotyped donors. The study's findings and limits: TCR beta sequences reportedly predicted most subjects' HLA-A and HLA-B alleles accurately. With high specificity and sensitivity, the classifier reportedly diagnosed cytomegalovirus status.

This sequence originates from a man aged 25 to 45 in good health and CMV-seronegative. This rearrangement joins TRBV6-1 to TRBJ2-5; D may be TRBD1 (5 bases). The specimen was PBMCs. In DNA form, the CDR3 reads TGTGCCAGCAGTGGGGGCTCGGGGACCCAGTACTTC. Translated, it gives CASSGGSGTQYF.